The 10 T cell receptor beta chains below come from one sample, sequenced in a study of blood T cell repertoires in COVID-19. Clones were read by immunoSEQ multiplex PCR, and TCRdb kept only the in-frame ones, dropping some. This repertoire shows over 600,000 clones, approximately 90% found once; its top ten account for 0.2% to 0.3%. Sequencing was carried out using peripheral blood. These receptors all stem from a woman aged 18 to 35 with acute or convalescent COVID-19.

V gene TRBV7-9 combines with J gene TRBJ1-4, with TRBD1 identical over 7 bases. The V segment lost 0 bases and the J segment 7 bases; nucleotides outside the gene matches: 5. Germline CDR1 and CDR2: SEHNR and FQNEAQ (reference sequence). The CDR3 length is 15 residues. CDR3 region: CASSLARGRVEKLFF. The DNA for the CDR3 is TGTGCCAGCAGCTTAGCGAGGGGGCGAGTTGAAAAACTGTTTTTT.

The V and J genes are TRBV2 and TRBJ2-7; TRBD2 matches 13 bases. Germline V gives CDR1 SNHLY, CDR2 FYNNEI. The V segment lost 4 bases and the J segment 4 bases; nucleotides outside the gene matches: 4. The CDR3 runs 15 residues. The CDR3 reads CASSGTSGGIYEQYF. In DNA form, the CDR3 reads TGTGCCAGCAGTGGGACTAGCGGGGGAATATACGAGCAGTACTTC. Based on the CDR3 plus reference TRBV2 and TRBJ2-7, the full variable domain is EPEVTQTPSHQVTQMGQEVILRCVPISNHLYFYWYRQILGQKVEFLVSFYNNEISEKSEIFDDQFSVERPDGSNFTLKIRSTKLEDSAMYFCASSGTSGGIYEQYFGPGTRLTVT.

The V gene is TRBV4-3, the J gene TRBJ1-6, with 7 bases matching TRBD1. Germline CDR1 LGHNA, CDR2 YSLEER. V trimming: 0 bases; J trimming: 0 bases; junction bases outside the gene matches: 5. The CDR3 spans 18 residues. The CDR3 DNA reads as TGCGCCAGCAGCCAAGATTCGACAGGGAGCTCCTATAATTCACCCCTCCACTTT. Translating gives CASSQDSTGSSYNSPLHF.

This chain links TRBV18 with TRBJ1-5, with 7 positions matching TRBD1. The germline CDR1 and CDR2 sequences are KGHSH and LQKENI. The junction had 4 bases not matched to a gene; V was cut back by 2 bases and J by 6 bases. The CDR3 extends over 14 amino acids. CDR3 sequence: CASSPDRVVQPQHF. The CDR3 bases are TGTGCCAGCTCACCAGACAGGGTAGTTCAGCCCCAGCATTTT.

This chain links TRBV6-6 with TRBJ1-1, with D possibly TRBD1 on 6 matching bases. From germline, CDR1 is MNHNY and CDR2 SVGAGI (reference sequence). V was trimmed by 6 bases and J by 4 bases, leaving 18 bases between them. The CDR3 spans 15 residues. The CDR3 loop is CASSDPRGKVTEAFF. The DNA of the CDR3 is TGTGCCAGCAGCGACCCCAGGGGCAAAGTCACTGAAGCTTTCTTT.

The chain has TRBV4-1 and TRBJ1-2, with TRBD1 matching over 10 bases. This CDR3 comprises 15 residues. V lost 4 bases and J lost 4; bases outside the gene matches: 6. Germline assignment: CDR1 MGHRA and CDR2 YSYEKL. The CDR3, as DNA: TGCGCCAGCAGCCCAGGACAGGGGGGTACCTATGGCTACACCTTC. Translated, it gives CASSPGQGGTYGYTF.

The chain links TRBV6-5 to TRBJ1-2, with D perhaps matching TRBD1 (6 bases). CDR3 length equals 15 residues. CDR1 MNHEY and CDR2 SVGAGI come from the germline V gene. V dropped 5 bases and J dropped 1 base, with 14 bases sitting between them. CDR3 coding DNA: TGTGCCAGCAGTCCAAGGACAGAGAGTAACTATGGCTACACCTTC. As protein: CASSPRTESNYGYTF.

The V gene is TRBV5-1, the J gene TRBJ1-1; D uncertain. Per germline, CDR1 SGHRS and CDR2 YFSETQ. This CDR3 has 16 amino acids. Trimming shortened V by 1 base and J by 1 base, and 14 bases separated the two germline ends. The CDR3 reads CASSLFARPPNTEAFF. DNA of the CDR3: TGCGCCAGCAGCTTGTTCGCCAGGCCACCGAACACTGAAGCTTTCTTT.

This clone was seen more than once but under ten times. J is TRBJ1-2 and V is TRBV3-1 (or the pseudogene TRBV3-2); D ambiguous. The CDR3 totals 16 residues. V lost 0 bases and J 4 bases, leaving 15 bases between the germline ends. Germline V lookup: CDR1 LGHDT, CDR2 YNNKEL (reference sequence). CDR3: CASSQDGSGYSYGYTF. Here the CDR3 DNA reads TGTGCCAGCAGCCAAGATGGCTCGGGGTACAGCTATGGCTACACCTTC.

This sequence joins TRBV7-9 and TRBJ2-3; 8 bases align to TRBD1. The CDR3 runs to 18 residues. CDR1 is SEHNR, CDR2 FQNEAQ, per germline (reference sequence). V dropped 5 bases and J dropped 2; count of bases not matched to a gene: 15. The CDR3 DNA is TGTGCCAGCAGCACCGAGGCGGCCCGGGACAGGATCACAGATACGCAGTATTTT. Translated: CASSTEAARDRITDTQYF.